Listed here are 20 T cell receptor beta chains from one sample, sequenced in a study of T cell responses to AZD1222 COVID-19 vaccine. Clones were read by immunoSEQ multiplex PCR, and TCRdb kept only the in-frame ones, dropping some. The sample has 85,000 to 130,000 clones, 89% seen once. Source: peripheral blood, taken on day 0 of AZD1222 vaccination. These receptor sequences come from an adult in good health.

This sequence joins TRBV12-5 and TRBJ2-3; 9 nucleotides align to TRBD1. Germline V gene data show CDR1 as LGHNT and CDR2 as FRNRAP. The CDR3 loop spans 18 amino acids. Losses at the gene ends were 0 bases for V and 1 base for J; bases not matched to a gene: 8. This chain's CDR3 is CASGLVRDRVVGTDTQYF. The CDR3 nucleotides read TGTGCTAGTGGTTTGGTCCGGGACAGGGTGGTGGGCACAGATACGCAGTATTTT.

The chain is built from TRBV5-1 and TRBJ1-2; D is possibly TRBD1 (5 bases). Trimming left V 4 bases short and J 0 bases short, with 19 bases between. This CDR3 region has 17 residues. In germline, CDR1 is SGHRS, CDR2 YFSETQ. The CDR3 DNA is TGCGCCAGCAGCGTCCTTGGGGGGACGGATTCTAACTATGGCTACACCTTC. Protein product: CASSVLGGTDSNYGYTF.

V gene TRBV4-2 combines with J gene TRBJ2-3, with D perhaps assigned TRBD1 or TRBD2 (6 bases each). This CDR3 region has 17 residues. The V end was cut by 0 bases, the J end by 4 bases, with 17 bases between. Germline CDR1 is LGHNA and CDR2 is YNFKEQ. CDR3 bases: TGTGCCAGCAGCCAAGATGAGGGGGGAATAGTGGCAGATACGCAGTATTTT. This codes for CASSQDEGGIVADTQYF.

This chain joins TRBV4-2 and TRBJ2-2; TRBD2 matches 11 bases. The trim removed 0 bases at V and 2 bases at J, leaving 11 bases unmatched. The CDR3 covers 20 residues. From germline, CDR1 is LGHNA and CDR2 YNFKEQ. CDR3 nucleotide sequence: TGTGCCAGCAGCCAAGAGAAAATTCTAGCGGGGGGAACAAACACCGGGGAGCTGTTTTTT. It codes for CASSQEKILAGGTNTGELFF.

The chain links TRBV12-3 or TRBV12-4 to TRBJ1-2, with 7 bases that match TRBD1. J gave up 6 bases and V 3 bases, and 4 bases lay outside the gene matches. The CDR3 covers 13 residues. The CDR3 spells CASSFRGGNGYTF. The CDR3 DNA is TGTGCCAGCAGTTTTAGAGGGGGCAATGGCTACACCTTC.

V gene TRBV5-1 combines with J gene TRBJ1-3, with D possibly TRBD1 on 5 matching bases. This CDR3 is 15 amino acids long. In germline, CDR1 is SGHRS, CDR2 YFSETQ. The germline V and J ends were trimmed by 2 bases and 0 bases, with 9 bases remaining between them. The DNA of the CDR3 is TGCGCCAGCAGCTTAGGGGCCGCCTCTGGAAACACCATATATTTT. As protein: CASSLGAASGNTIYF.

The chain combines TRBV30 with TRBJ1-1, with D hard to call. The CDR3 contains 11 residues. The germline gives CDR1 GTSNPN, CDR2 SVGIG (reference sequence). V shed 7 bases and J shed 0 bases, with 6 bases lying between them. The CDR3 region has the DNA TGTGCCTTCGGAGTGAACACTGAAGCTTTCTTT. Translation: CAFGVNTEAFF.

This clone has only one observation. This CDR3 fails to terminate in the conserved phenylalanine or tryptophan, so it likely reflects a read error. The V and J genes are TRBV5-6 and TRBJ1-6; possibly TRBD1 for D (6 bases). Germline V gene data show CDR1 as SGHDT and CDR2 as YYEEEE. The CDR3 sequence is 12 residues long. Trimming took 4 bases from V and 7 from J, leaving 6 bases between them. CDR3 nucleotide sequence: TGTGCCAGCAGCAGGGGGAATTCACCCCTCCACCTT. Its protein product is CASSRGNSPLHL.

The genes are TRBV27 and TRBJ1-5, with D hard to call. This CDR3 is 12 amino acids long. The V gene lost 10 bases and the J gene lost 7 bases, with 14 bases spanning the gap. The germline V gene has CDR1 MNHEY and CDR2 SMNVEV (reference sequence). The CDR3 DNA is TGTGCCACCGCTAAATTGGGGCAGCCCCAGCATTTT. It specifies CATAKLGQPQHF.

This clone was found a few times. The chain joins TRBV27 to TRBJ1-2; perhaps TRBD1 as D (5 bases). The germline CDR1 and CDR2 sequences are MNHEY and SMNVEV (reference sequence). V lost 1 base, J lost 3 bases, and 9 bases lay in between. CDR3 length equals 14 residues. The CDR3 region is CASSLYRGDYGYTF. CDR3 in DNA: TGTGCCAGCAGTTTATATAGGGGCGACTATGGCTACACCTTC.

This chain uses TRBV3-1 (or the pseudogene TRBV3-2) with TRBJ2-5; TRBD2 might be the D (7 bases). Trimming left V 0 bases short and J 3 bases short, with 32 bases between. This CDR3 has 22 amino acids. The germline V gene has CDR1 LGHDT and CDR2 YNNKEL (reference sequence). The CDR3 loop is CASSQEALGGGAFGAQKETQYF. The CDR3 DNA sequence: TGTGCCAGCAGCCAAGAGGCTCTGGGTGGGGGGGCTTTTGGAGCCCAAAAAGAGACCCAGTACTTC.

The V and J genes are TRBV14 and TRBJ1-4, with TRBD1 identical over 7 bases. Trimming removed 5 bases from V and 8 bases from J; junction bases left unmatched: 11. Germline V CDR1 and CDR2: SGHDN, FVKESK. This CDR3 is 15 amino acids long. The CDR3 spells CASSLTQGVMEKLFF. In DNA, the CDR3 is TGTGCCAGCAGCTTGACTCAGGGGGTTATGGAAAAACTGTTTTTT.

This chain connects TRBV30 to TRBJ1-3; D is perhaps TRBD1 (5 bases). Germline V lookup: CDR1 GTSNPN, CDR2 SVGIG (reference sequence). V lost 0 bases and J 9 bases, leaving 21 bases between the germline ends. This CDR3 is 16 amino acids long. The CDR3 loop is CAWSVIGVLPGGTIYF. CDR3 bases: TGTGCCTGGAGTGTAATAGGGGTCCTCCCCGGTGGCACCATATATTTT.

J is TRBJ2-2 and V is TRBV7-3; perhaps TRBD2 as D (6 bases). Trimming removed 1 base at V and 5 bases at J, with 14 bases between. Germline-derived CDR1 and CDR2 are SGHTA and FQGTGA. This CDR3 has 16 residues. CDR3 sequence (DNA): TGTGCCAGCAGCTTAAATGGCGGGGTGTCGACCGGGGAGCTGTTTTTT. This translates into CASSLNGGVSTGELFF.

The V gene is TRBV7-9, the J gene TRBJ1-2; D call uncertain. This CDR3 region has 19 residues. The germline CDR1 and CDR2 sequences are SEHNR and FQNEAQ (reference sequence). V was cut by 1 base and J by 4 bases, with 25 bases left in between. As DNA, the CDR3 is TGTGCCAGCAGCTTAGGAGGTTTGCAGATTCCAGGAGTAGGCTATGGCTACACCTTC. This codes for CASSLGGLQIPGVGYGYTF.

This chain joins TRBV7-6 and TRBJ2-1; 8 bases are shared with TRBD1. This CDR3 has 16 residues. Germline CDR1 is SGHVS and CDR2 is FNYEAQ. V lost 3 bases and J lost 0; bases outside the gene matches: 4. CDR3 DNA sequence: TGTGCCAGCAGCTTTACGACAGGGGACTCCTACAATGAGCAGTTCTTC. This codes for CASSFTTGDSYNEQFF. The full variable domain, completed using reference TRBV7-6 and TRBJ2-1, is GAGVSQSPRYKVTKRGQDVALRCDPISGHVSLYWYRQALGQGPEFLTYFNYEAQQDKSGLPNDRFSAERPEGSISTLTIQRTEQRDSAMYRCASSFTTGDSYNEQFFGPGTRLTVL.

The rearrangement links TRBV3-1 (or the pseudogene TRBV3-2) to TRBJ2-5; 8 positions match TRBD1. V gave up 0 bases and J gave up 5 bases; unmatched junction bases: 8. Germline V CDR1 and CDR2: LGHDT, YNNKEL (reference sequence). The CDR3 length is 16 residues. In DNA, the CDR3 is TGTGCCAGCAGCCAAGATGAGACAGGGGAGTCGGAGACCCAGTACTTC. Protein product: CASSQDETGESETQYF.

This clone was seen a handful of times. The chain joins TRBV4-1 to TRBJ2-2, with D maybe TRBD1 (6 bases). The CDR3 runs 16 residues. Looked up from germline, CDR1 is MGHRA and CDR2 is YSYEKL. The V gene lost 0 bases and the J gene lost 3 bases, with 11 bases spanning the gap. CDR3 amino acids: CASSQDEGTHTGELFF. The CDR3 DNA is TGCGCCAGCAGCCAAGATGAGGGGACACACACCGGGGAGCTGTTTTTT.

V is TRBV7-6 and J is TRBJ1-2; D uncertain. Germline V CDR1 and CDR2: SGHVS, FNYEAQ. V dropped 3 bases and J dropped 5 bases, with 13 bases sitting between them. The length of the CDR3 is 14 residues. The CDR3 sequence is CASSLGPGNYGYTF. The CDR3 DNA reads TGTGCCAGCAGCTTGGGTCCGGGAAATTATGGCTACACCTTC. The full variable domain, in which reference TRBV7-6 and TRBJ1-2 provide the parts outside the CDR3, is GAGVSQSPRYKVTKRGQDVALRCDPISGHVSLYWYRQALGQGPEFLTYFNYEAQQDKSGLPNDRFSAERPEGSISTLTIQRTEQRDSAMYRCASSLGPGNYGYTFGSGTRLTVV.

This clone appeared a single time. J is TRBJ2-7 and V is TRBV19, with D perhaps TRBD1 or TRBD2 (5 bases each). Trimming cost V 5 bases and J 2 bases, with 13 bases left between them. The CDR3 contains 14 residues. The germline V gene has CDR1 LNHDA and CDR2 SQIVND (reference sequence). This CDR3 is CASSVYEGTYEQYF. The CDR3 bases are TGTGCCAGTAGTGTCTATGAGGGGACCTACGAGCAGTACTTC.